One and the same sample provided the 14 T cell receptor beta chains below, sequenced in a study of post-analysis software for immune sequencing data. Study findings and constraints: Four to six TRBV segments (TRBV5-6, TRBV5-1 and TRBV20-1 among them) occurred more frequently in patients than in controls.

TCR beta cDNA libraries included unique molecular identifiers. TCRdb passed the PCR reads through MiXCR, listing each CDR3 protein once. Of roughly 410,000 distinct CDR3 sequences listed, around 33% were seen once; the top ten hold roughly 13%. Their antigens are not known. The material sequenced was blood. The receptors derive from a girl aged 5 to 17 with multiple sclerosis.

CDR3: CASSSSRHSDYGYTF. The CDR3 DNA follows: TGTGCCAGCAGCTCTAGCCGGCACAGCGACTATGGCTACACCTTC. The chain joins TRBV9 to TRBJ1-2; no reliable D call. V lost 4 bases and J 3 bases, leaving 16 bases between the germline ends. Germline lookup yields CDR1 SGDLS and CDR2 YYNGEE. The CDR3 has 15 residues. The full variable domain, in which reference TRBV9 and TRBJ1-2 provide the parts outside the CDR3, is DSGVTQTPKHLITATGQRVTLRCSPRSGDLSVYWYQQSLDQGLQFLIQYYNGEERAKGNILERFSAQQFPDLHSELNLSSLELGDSALYFCASSSSRHSDYGYTFGSGTRLTVV.

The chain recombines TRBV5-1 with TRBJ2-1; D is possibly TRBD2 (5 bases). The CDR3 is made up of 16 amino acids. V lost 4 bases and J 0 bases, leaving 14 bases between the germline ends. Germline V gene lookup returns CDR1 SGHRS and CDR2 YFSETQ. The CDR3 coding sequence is TGCGCCAGCAGCGGAGAGGGTACGAGCTCCTACAATGAGCAGTTCTTC. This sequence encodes CASSGEGTSSYNEQFF.

The CDR3 DNA follows: TGTGCCAGCAGCTTGAGGGCCAAGACAGATACGCAGTATTTT. Its protein is CASSLRAKTDTQYF. The genes are TRBV7-8 and TRBJ2-3, with D maybe TRBD2 (5 bases). Trimming pared 3 bases from V and 3 bases from J, leaving 10 bases between. The CDR3 totals 14 residues. The V gene's germline CDR1 is SGHVS and CDR2 FQNEAQ.

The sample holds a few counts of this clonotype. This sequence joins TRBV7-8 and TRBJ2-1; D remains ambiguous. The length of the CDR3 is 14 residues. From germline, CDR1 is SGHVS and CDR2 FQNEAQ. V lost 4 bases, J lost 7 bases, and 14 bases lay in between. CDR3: CASSSGFGGNEQFF. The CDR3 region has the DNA TGTGCCAGCAGCTCTGGCTTCGGCGGAAATGAGCAGTTCTTC.

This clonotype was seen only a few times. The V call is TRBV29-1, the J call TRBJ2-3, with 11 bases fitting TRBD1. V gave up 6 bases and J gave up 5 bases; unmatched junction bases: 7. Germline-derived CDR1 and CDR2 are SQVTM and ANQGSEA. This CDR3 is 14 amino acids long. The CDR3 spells CSVEDRGPRDTQYF. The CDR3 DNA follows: TGCAGCGTCGAGGACAGGGGGCCAAGAGATACGCAGTATTTT.

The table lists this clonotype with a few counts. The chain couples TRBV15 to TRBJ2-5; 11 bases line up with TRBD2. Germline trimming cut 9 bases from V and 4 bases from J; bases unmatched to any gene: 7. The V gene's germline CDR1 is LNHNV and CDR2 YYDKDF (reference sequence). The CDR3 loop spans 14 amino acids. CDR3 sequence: CATTSGVGGETQYF. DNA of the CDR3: TGTGCCACGACTAGCGGGGTAGGGGGAGAGACCCAGTACTTC. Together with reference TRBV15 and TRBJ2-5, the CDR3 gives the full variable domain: DAMVIQNPRYQVTQFGKPVTLSCSQTLNHNVMYWYQQKSSQAPKLLFHYYDKDFNNEADTPDNFQSRRPNTSFCFLDIRSPGLGDTAMYLCATTSGVGGETQYFGPGTRLLVL.

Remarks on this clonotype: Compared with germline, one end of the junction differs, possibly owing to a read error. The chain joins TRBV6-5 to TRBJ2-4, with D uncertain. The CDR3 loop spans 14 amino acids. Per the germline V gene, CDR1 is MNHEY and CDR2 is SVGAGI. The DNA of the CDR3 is TGTGCCAGCTCATCCAGCCGGGCCAAAAAGATTCAGTACTTC. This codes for CASSSSRAKKIQYF.

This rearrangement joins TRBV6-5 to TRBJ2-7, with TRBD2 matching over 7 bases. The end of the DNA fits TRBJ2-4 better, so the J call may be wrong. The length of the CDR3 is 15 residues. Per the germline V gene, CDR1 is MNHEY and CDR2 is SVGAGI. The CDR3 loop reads CASSSGATGGNIQYF. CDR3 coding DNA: TGTGCCAGCAGTTCGGGAGCCACGGGGGGAAACATTCAGTACTTC.

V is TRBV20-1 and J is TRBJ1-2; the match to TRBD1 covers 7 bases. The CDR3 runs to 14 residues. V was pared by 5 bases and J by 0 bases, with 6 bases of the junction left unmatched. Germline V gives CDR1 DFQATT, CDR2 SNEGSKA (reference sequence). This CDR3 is CSAAQGRANYGYTF. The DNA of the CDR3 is TGCAGTGCTGCACAGGGGCGGGCTAACTATGGCTACACCTTC.

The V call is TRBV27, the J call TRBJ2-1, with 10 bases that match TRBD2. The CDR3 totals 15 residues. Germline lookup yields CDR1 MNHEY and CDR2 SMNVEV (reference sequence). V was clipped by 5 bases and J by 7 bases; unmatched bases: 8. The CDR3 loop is CASSTGLAMGNEQFF. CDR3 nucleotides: TGTGCCAGCAGTACGGGACTAGCGATGGGGAATGAGCAGTTCTTC.

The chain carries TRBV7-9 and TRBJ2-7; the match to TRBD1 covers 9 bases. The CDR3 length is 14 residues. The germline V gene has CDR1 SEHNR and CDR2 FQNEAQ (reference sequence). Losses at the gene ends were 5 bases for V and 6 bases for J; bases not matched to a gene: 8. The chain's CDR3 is CASSQDRGHREQYF. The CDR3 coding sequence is TGTGCCAGCAGCCAGGACAGGGGACATCGCGAGCAGTACTTC.

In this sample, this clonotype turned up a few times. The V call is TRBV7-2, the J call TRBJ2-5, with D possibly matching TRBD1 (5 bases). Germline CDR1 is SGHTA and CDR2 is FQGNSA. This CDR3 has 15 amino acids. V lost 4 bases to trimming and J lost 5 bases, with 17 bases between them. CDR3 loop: CASSSWGGAGETQYF. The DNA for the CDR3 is TGTGCCAGCAGCTCCTGGGGTGGGGCCGGGGAGACCCAGTACTTC. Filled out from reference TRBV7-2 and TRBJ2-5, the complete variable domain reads GAGVSQSPSNKVTEKGKDVELRCDPISGHTALYWYRQSLGQGLEFLIYFQGNSAPDKSGLPSDRFSAERTGGSVSTLTIQRTQQEDSAVYLCASSSWGGAGETQYFGPGTRLLVL.

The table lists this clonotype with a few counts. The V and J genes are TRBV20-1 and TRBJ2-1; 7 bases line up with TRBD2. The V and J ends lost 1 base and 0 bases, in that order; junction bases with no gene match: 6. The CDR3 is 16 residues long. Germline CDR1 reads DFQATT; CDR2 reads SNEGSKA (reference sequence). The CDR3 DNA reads TGCAGTGCTAGAGGACTAGCCCGATACTCCTACAATGAGCAGTTCTTC. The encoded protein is CSARGLARYSYNEQFF.

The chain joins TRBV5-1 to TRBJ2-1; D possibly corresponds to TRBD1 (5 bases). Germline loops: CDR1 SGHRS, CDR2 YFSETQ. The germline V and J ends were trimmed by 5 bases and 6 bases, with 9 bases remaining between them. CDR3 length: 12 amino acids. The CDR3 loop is CASRSQGNEQFF. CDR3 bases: TGCGCCAGCAGATCCCAGGGCAATGAGCAGTTCTTC.